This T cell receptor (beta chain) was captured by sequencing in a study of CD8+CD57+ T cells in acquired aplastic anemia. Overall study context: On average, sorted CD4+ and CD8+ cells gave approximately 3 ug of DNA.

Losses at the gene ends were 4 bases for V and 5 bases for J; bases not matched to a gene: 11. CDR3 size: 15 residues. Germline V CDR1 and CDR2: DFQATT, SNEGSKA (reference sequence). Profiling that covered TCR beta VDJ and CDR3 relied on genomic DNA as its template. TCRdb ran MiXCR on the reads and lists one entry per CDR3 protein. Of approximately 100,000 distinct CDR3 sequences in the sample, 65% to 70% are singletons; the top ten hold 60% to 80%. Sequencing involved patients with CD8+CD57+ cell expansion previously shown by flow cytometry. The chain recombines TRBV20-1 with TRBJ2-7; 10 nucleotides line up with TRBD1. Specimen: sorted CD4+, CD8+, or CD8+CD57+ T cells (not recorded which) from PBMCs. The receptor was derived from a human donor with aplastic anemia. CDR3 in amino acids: CSATRQGAPRNEQYF. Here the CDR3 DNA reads TGCAGTGCTACACGACAGGGGGCGCCTCGGAACGAGCAGTACTTC.